The 2 T cell receptor beta chains reported below all come from one sample, sequenced in a study of T cells after yellow fever vaccination. MiXCR, run by TCRdb on the 5' RACE reads, gives a single entry per CDR3 protein. Among some 560,000 distinct CDR3 sequences, around 21% were seen once, and the ten largest hold around 15%. The sample consisted of PBMCs, taken 15 days after the yellow fever booster vaccination. The source is a man aged 25-45 years who received the YFV17D yellow fever vaccine.

The chain has TRBV6-5 and TRBJ1-4; no definite D call. CDR1 is MNHEY and CDR2 is SVGAGI in the germline V gene. This CDR3 is built from 13 residues. Trimming took off 0 bases at V and 7 bases at J, with 6 bases between the two ends. The CDR3 here is CASSYSNGEKLFF. The CDR3 nucleotides read TGTGCCAGCAGTTACTCGAATGGTGAAAAACTGTTTTTT.

The V call is TRBV11-3, the J call TRBJ2-7, with TRBD1 matching over 7 bases. The germline CDR1 and CDR2 sequences are SGHNT and YENEEA. After removal of 4 bases from V and 5 bases from J, the junction contained 8 bases not matched to a gene. This CDR3 comprises 14 residues. The CDR3 sequence: CASSSPGDRHEQYF. DNA for the CDR3: TGTGCCAGCAGCTCCCCCGGGGACAGACACGAGCAGTACTTC.